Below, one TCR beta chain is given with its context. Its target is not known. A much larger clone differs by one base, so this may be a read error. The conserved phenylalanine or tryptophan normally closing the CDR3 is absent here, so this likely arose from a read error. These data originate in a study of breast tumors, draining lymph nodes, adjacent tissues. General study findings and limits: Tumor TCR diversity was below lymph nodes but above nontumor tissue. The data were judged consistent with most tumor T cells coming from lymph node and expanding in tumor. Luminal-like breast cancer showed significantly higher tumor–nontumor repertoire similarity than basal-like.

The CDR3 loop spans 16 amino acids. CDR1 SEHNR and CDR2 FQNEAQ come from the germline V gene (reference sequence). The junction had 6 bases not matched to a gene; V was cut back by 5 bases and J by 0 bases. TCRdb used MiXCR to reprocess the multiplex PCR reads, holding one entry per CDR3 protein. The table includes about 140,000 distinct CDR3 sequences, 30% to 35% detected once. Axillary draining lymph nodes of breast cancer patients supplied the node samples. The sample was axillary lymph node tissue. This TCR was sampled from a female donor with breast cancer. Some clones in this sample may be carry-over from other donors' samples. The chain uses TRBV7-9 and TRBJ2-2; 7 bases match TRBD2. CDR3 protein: CASSRGEGTNTGELFL. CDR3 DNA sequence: TGTGCCAGCAGCCGGGGGGAAGGCACGAACACCGGGGAGCTGTTTCTT.